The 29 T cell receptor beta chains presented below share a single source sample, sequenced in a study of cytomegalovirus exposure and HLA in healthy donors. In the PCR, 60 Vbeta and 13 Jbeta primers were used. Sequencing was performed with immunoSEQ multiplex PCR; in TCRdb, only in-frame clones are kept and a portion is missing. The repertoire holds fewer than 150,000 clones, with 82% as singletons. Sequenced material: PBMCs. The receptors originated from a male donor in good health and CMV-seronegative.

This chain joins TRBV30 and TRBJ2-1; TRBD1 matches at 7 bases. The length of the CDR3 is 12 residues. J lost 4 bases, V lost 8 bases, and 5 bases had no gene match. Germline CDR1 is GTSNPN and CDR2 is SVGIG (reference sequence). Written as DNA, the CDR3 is TGTGCCGTATGGGACAGATACAATGAGCAGTTCTTC. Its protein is CAVWDRYNEQFF.

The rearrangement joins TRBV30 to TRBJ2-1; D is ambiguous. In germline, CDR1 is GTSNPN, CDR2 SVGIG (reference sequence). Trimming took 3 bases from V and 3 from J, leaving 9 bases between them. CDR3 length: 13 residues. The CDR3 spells CAWSPTSYNEQFF. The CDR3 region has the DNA TGTGCCTGGAGCCCCACGAGCTACAATGAGCAGTTCTTC.

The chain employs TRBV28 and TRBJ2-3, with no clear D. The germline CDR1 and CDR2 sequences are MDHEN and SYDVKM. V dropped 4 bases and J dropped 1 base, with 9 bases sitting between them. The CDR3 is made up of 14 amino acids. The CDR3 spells CASSSLVGTDTQYF. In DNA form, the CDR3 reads TGTGCCAGCAGTTCCTTAGTAGGCACAGATACGCAGTATTTT.

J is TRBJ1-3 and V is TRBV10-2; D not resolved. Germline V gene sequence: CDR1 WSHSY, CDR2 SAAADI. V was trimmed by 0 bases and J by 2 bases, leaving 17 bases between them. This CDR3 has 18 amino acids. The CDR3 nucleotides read TGCGCCAGCAGTGAGTCGTTAATGGCCAGCGGCACTGGAAACACCATATATTTT. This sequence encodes CASSESLMASGTGNTIYF.

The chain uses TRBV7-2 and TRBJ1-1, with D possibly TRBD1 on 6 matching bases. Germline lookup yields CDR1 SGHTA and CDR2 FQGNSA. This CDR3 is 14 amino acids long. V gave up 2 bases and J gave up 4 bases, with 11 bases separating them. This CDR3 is CASSLRAGVTEAFF. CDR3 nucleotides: TGTGCCAGCAGCTTAAGGGCAGGGGTCACTGAAGCTTTCTTT.

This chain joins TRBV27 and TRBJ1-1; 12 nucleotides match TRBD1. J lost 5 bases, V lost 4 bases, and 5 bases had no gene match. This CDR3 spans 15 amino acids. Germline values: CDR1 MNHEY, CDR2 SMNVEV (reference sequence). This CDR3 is CASSWGQGARTEAFF. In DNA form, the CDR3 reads TGTGCCAGCAGTTGGGGACAGGGGGCGCGGACTGAAGCTTTCTTT.

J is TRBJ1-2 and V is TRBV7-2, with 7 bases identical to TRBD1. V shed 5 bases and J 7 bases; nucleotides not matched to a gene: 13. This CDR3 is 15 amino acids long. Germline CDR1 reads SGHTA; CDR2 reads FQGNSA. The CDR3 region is CASSAPGTASGGYTF. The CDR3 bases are TGTGCCAGCAGCGCGCCCGGGACAGCCTCGGGTGGCTACACCTTC.

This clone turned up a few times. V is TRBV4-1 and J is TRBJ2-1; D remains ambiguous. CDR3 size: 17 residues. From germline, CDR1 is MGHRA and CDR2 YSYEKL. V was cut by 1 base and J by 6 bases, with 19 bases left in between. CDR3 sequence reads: CASSQVALSAVGNEQFF. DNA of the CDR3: TGCGCCAGCAGCCAAGTTGCATTATCGGCGGTGGGCAATGAGCAGTTCTTC.

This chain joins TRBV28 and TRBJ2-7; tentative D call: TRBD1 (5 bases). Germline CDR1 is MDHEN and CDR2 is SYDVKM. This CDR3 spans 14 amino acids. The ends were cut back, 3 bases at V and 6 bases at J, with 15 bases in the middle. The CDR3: CASSLVGQGPEQYF. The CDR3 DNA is TGTGCCAGCAGTTTGGTAGGGCAGGGCCCCGAGCAGTACTTC.

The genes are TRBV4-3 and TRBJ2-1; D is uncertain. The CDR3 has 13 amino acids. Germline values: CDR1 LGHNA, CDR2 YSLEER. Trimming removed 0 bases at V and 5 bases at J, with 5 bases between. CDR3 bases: TGCGCCAGCAGCCAAGATCGTCACAATGAGCAGTTCTTC. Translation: CASSQDRHNEQFF.

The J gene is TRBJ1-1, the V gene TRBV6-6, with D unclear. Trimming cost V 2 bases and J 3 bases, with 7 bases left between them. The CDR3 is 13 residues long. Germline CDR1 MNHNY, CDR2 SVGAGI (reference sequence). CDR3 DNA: TGTGCCAGCAGTTACGAGGTTTACACTGAAGCTTTCTTT. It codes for CASSYEVYTEAFF.

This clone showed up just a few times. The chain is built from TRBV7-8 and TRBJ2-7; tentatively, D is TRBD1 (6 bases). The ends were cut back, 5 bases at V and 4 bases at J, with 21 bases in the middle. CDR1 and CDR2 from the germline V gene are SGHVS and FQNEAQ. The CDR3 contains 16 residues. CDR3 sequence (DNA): TGTGCCAGCAGCCCAATTATTATTACAGGGATGTACGAGCAGTACTTC. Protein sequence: CASSPIIITGMYEQYF.

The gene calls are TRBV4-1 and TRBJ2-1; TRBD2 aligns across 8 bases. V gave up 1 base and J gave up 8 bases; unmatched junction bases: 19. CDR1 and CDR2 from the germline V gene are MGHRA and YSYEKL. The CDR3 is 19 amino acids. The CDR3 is CASSQASRGASGSFDEQFF. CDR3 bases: TGCGCCAGCAGCCAAGCTTCCCGGGGAGCTAGCGGGTCCTTTGATGAGCAGTTCTTC.

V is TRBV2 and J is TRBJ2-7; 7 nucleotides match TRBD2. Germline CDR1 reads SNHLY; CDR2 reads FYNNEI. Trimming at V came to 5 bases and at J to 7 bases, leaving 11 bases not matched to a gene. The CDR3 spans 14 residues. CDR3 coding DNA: TGTGCCAGCAGTTACTTCTCTCTAGCGGTAGAGCAGTACTTC. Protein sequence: CASSYFSLAVEQYF.

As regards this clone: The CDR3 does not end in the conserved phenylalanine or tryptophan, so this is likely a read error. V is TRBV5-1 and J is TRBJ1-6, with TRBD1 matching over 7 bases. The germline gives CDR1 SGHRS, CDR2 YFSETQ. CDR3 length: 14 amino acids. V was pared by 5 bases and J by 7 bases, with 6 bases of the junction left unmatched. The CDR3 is CASRTTGENSPLHS. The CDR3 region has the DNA TGCGCCAGCAGAACAACAGGGGAGAATTCACCCCTCCACTCT.

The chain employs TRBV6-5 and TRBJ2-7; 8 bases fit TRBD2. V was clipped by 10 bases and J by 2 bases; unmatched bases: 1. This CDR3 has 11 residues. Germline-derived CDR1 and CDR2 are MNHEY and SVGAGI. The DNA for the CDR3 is TGTGCCACGGGACTAGCCTACGAGCAGTACTTC. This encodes CATGLAYEQYF.

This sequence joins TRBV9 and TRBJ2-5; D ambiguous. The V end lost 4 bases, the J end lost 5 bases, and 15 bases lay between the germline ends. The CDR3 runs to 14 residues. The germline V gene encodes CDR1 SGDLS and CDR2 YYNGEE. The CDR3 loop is CASSPTENWETQYF. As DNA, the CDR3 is TGTGCCAGCAGCCCCACGGAGAATTGGGAGACCCAGTACTTC.

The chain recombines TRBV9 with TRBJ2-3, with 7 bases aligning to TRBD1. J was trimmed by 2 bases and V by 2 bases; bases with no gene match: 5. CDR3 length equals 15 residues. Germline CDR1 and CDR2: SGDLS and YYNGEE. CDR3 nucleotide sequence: TGTGCCAGCAGCGTCCAGACAGGGCCCACAGATACGCAGTATTTT. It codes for CASSVQTGPTDTQYF.

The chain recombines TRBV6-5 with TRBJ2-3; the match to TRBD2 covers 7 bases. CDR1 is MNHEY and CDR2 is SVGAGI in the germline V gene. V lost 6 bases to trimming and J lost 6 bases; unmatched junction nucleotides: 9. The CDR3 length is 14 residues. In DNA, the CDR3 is TGTGCCAGCAGCCCCGGACTAGTTGGGGATACGCAGTATTTT. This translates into CASSPGLVGDTQYF.

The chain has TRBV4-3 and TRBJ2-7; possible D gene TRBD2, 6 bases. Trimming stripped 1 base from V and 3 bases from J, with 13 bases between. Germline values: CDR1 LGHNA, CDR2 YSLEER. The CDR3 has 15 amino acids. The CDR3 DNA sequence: TGCGCCAGCAGCCAAGTTCTAGCGAGTGACTACGAGCAGTACTTC. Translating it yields CASSQVLASDYEQYF.

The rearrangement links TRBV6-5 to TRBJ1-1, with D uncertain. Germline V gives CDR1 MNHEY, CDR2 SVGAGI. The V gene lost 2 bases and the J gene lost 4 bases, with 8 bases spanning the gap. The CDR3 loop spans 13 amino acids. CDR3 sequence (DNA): TGTGCCAGCAGTTACAGGAGTACCACTGAAGCTTTCTTT. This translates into CASSYRSTTEAFF.

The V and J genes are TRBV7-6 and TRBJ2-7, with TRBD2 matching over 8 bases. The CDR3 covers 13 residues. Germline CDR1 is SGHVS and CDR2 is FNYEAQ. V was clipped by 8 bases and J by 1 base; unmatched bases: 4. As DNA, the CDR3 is TGTGCCAGCCAGGCGGGAGGTTCCTACGAGCAGTACTTC. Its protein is CASQAGGSYEQYF. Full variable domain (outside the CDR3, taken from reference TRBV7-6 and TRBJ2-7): GAGVSQSPRYKVTKRGQDVALRCDPISGHVSLYWYRQALGQGPEFLTYFNYEAQQDKSGLPNDRFSAERPEGSISTLTIQRTEQRDSAMYRCASQAGGSYEQYFGPGTRLTVT.

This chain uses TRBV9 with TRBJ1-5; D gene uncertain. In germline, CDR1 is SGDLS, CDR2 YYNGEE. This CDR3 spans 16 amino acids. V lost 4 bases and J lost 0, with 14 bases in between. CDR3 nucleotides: TGTGCCAGCAGCCCCGGGGAGGCCTTTAGCAATCAGCCCCAGCATTTT. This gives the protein CASSPGEAFSNQPQHF.

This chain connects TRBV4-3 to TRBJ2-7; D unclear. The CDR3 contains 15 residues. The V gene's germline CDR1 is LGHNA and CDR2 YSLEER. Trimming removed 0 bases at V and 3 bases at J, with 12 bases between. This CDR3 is CASSQDPPGFYEQYF. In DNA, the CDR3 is TGCGCCAGCAGCCAAGATCCCCCAGGTTTCTACGAGCAGTACTTC.

For the CDR3, the DNA is TGTGCCAGCAGCTTCCCGACTGGGAACACTGAAGCTTTCTTT. This gives the protein CASSFPTGNTEAFF. The chain has TRBV5-6 and TRBJ1-1, with D unresolved. CDR1 is SGHDT, CDR2 YYEEEE, per germline. The CDR3 runs 14 residues. The V gene lost 2 bases and the J gene lost 1 base, with 9 bases spanning the gap.

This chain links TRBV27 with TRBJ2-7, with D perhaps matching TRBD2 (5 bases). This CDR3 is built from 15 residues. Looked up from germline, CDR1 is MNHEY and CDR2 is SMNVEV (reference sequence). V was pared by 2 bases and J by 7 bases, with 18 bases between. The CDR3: CASSLQVAHEGEQYF. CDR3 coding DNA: TGTGCCAGCAGTTTACAGGTCGCCCACGAGGGAGAGCAGTACTTC.

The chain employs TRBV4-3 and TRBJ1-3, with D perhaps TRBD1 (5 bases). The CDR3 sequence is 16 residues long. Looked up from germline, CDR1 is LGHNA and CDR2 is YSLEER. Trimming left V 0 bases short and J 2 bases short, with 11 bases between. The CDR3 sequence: CASSQDRAGPGNTIYF. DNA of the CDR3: TGCGCCAGCAGCCAAGATCGCGCGGGGCCTGGAAACACCATATATTTT.

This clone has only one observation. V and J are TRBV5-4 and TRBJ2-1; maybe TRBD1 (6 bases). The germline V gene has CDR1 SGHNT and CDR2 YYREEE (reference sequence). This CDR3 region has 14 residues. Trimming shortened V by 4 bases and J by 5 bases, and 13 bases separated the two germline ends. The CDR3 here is CASSGSRDNNEQFF. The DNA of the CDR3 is TGTGCCAGCAGCGGGTCCCGGGACAACAATGAGCAGTTCTTC.

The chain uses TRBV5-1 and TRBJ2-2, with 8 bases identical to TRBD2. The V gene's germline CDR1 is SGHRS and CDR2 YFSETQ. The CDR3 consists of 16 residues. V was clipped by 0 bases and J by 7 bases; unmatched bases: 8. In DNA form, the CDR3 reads TGCGCCAGCAGCTTGGGGACTAGCCAGATTGGCGGGGAGCTGTTTTTT. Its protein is CASSLGTSQIGGELFF.